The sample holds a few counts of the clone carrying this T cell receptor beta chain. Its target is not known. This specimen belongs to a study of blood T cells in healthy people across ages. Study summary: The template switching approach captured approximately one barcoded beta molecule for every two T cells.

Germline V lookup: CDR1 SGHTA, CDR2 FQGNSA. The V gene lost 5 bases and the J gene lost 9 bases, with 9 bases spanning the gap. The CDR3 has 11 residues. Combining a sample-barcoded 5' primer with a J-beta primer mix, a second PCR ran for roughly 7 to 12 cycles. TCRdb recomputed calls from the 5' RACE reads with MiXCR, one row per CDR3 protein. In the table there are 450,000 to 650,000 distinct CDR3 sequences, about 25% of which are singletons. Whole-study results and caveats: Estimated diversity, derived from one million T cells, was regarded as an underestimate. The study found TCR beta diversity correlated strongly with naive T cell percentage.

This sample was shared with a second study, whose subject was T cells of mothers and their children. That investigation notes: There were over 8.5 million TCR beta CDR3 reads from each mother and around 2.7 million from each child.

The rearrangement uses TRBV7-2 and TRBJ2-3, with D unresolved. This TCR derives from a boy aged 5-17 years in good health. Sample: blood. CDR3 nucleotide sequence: TGTGCCAGCAGCCACCCGGGCACGCAGTATTTT. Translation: CASSHPGTQYF. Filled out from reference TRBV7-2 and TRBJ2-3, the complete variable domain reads GAGVSQSPSNKVTEKGKDVELRCDPISGHTALYWYRQSLGQGLEFLIYFQGNSAPDKSGLPSDRFSAERTGGSVSTLTIQRTQQEDSAVYLCASSHPGTQYFGPGTRLTVL.